This T cell receptor beta chain is from a study of human T cells and chemical hapten exposure. Overall study context: Women made up most patients, who had alopecia areata, totalis or universalis.

General observations from the study: The study found that PT1 expanded TCR counts correlated positively with patch test score.

Single cDNA molecules in the library carried unique molecular identifiers attached during preparation. In TCRdb, the RACE reads were re-called with MiXCR into one record per CDR3 protein. The sample includes about 92,000 distinct CDR3 sequences, 9.5% to 13% of them seen just once. This CDR3 has 15 amino acids. The V end lost 4 bases, the J end lost 0 bases, and 10 bases lay between the germline ends. Germline CDR1 reads LGHDT; CDR2 reads YNNKEL (reference sequence). Time point in this sample: patch test 3, about 24 weeks after DPC sensitization. Treatment of the sample: therapeutic diphenylcyclopropenone sensitization with weekly scalp DPC. RNA extraction used unfractionated whole blood as the source of total RNA. This clonotype turned up a few times. What it recognizes is unknown.

The rearrangement uses TRBV3-1 and TRBJ1-3, with D unresolved. This TCR was sampled from a woman in her twenties or thirties with alopecia areata. Some clones in this sample may be carry-over from other donors' samples. The sample was whole blood, taken in connection with sensitization to the hapten diphenylcyclopropenone (DPC). CDR3 sequence reads: CASSPAGLSGNTIYF. CDR3 DNA: TGTGCCAGCAGCCCCGCAGGCCTCTCTGGAAACACCATATATTTT.